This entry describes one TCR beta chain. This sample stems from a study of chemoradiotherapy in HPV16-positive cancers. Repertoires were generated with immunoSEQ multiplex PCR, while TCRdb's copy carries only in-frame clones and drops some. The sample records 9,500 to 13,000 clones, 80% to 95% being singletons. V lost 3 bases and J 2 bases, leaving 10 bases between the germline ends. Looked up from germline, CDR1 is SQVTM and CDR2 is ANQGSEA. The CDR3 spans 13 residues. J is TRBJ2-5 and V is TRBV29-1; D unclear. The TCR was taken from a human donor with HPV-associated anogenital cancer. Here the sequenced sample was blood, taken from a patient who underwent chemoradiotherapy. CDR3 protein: CSVDSSRQETQYF. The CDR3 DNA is TGCAGCGTTGATAGTAGTAGACAAGAGACCCAGTACTTC.